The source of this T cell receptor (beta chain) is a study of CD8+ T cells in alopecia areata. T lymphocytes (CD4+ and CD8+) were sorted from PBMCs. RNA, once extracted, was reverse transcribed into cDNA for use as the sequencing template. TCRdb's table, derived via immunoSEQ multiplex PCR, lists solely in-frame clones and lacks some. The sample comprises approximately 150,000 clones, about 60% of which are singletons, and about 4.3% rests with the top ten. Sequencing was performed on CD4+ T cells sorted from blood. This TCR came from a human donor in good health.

As DNA, the CDR3 is TGTGCCAGCATTGGGGGGCTAGGTAGGGAGAATGAGCAGTTCTTC. This encodes CASIGGLGRENEQFF. V usage is TRBV6-1 and J usage is TRBJ2-1; D might be TRBD1 or TRBD2, each matching 6 bases. Germline V gives CDR1 MNHNS, CDR2 SASEGT. The CDR3 is 15 amino acids. V gave up 7 bases and J gave up 7 bases, with 20 bases separating them.